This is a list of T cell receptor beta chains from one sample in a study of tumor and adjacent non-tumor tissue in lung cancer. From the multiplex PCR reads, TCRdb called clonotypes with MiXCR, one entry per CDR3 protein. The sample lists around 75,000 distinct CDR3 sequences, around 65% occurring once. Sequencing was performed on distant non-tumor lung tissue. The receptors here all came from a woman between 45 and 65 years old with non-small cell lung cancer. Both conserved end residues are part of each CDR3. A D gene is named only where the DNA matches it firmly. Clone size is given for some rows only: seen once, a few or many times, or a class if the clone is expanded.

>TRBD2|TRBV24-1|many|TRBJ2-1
TGTGCCACCAGTGATGTGGCTAGCGGGGTAATCCGGGAGCAGTTCTTC
CATSDVASGVIREQFF
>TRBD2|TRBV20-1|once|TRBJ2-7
TGCAGTGCATATCTAGGAGGGACTAGCGGGACTTACGAGCAGTACTTC
CSAYLGGTSGTYEQYF
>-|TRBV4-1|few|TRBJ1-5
TGCGCCAGCAGCCAAGAACAATCGTCAAGGAGACAGCCCCAGCATTTT
CASSQEQSSRRQPQHF
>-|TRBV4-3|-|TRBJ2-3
TGCACCAGCAGTCAAGAATGGATAGGGGGCACAGATACGCAGTATTTT
CTSSQEWIGGTDTQYF
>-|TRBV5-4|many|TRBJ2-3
TGTGCCAGCTCGCGGTTCTTGGATACGCAGTATTTT
CASSRFLDTQYF
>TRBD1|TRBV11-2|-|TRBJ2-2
TGTGCCAGCAGCTCCACCACATACAGGGGAATGGACACCGGGGAGCTGTTTTTT
CASSSTTYRGMDTGELFF
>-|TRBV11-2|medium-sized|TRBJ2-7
TGTGCCAGCAGCTTAGACAGGACGGATTACGAGCAGTACTTC
CASSLDRTDYEQYF
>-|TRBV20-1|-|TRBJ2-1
TGCAGTATGGAGGCCCTTACTAGCCCGGGGAATGAGCAGTTCTTC
CSMEALTSPGNEQFF
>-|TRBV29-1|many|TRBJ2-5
TGCAGCGTTCTTGGGTACCAAGAGACCCAGTACTTC
CSVLGYQETQYF
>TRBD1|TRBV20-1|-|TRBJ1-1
TGCAGTACGTTAACAGGGGGCTTCGTCACTGAAGCTTCCTTT
CSTLTGGFVTEASF
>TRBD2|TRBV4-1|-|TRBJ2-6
TGCGCCAACAGCCAGACTAGCGGCTCTGGGGACAACGTCCTGACTTTC
CANSQTSGSGDNVLTF
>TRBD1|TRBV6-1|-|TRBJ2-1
TGTGCCAGTCAGCCGGGACAGTGGAGCAATGAGCAATTCTTC
CASQPGQWSNEQFF
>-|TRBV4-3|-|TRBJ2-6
-
CTSSQDQFGTGAPEVNALSF
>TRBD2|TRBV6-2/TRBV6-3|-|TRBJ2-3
TGTACCTGCAGTTATGCGGAGCGGGAGGCGACAGATACGCAGTATTTT
CTCSYAEREATDTQYF
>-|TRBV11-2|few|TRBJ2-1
TGTGCCAGCAGCTTTTCGATTAGCAGGAGAGGGTCCTACAATGAGCAGTTCTTC
CASSFSISRRGSYNEQFF
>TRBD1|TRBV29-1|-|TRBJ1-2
TGCAACGTTGAAACAGGGGGCTACATCTTC
CNVETGGYIF
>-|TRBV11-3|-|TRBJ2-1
TGTGCCAGCAGCTTAGACCTGTGGGGCAGGAAGGCTCTGTGGAGCGACAATGAGCAGTTCTTC
CASSLDLWGRKALWSDNEQFF
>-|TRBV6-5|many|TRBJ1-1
TGTGCCAGCAGTTATGACCGGACTGAAGCTTTCTTT
CASSYDRTEAFF
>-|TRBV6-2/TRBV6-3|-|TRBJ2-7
TGTGCCATCATGGACAGTGTCTCCTACGAGCAGTACTTC
CAIMDSVSYEQYF
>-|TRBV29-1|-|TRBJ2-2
TGTAGCGTCGAATCGGACACCGGGGAGCTGTTTTTT
CSVESDTGELFF
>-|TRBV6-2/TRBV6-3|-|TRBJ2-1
TGTGTCAGTAGTATTTCGGGGGGCTTCTACAATGAGCAGTTCTTC
CVSSISGGFYNEQFF
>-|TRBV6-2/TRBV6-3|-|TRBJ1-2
TGTGCCAGCAGCCGCGGACGGGGGCGGGATGGTTACACCTTC
CASSRGRGRDGYTF
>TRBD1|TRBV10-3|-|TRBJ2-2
TGTGCCATCAGTGCAGGACAGGGGGGCACCGGGGAGCTGTTTTTT
CAISAGQGGTGELFF